The present T cell receptor (beta chain) was sequenced within a study of Ad26.COV2.S vaccination and SARS-CoV-2 variants. The overall study: The vaccine Ad26.COV2.S was put into the muscle once, or twice with 56 days between.

Treatment noted: about 20 received Ad26.COV2.S at low or high dose, single or two shots; about 5 received placebo; per-sample allocation not given. Sampling happened 63 days after the first vaccine or placebo injection. The individual, an adult aged 18-55 years, was a donor in Boston. Some clones are missing from TCRdb's copy, which holds only in-frame ones; the method was immunoSEQ multiplex PCR. The sample carries about 440,000 clones, around 90% recorded once. Findings and limits, study-wide: CD8+ and CD4+ T cells specific for spike reportedly responded with substantial breadth after vaccination.

This clone has a single count. Its antigen is unknown. Sequencing used peripheral blood, obtained in a trial of Ad26.COV2.S vaccine versus placebo. The TCR was taken from a person aged 18-65 years who received the Ad26.COV2.S COVID-19 vaccine or a placebo.

The CDR3 sequence is CATGGDRINTGELFF. The CDR3 DNA is TGTGCCACCGGGGGGGACAGGATCAACACCGGGGAGCTGTTTTTT. The V and J genes are TRBV9 and TRBJ2-2; TRBD1 or TRBD2 may be the D gene (8 bases each). Germline-derived CDR1 and CDR2 are SGDLS and YYNGEE. This CDR3 has 15 residues. With 9 bases removed from V and 2 bases from J, the gap between germline ends came to 17 bases.